This T cell receptor (beta chain) was sequenced for a study of OX40 agonist ivuxolimab in advanced cancers. Looking at the study overall: An agonistic human IgG2 monoclonal antibody against OX40 (CD134) was given. Two cutaneous melanoma patients and one hepatocellular carcinoma patient, three in all, had partial responses. Those treated in dose escalation had hepatocellular carcinoma, melanoma, renal cell cancer or head and neck cancer.

Trimming left V 2 bases short and J 3 bases short, with 13 bases between. Germline CDR1 is KGHSH and CDR2 is LQKENI. The CDR3 length is 15 residues. This table comes from immunoSEQ multiplex PCR, and its TCRdb copy is limited to in-frame clones, with some not included. The table lists 70,000 or so clones, roughly 80% of them singletons. This rearrangement joins TRBV18 to TRBJ1-2; D perhaps matches TRBD1 (6 bases). Sequencing was performed on CD4+ or CD8+ T cells sorted from blood, taken in a trial of the OX40 agonist ivuxolimab. The sequence came from an adult with an advanced solid tumor such as melanoma, head and neck, liver or kidney cancer. CDR3 nucleotide sequence: TGTGCCAGCTCACCAGGAAACAGGGCCGACTATGGCTACACCTTC. Protein sequence: CASSPGNRADYGYTF.